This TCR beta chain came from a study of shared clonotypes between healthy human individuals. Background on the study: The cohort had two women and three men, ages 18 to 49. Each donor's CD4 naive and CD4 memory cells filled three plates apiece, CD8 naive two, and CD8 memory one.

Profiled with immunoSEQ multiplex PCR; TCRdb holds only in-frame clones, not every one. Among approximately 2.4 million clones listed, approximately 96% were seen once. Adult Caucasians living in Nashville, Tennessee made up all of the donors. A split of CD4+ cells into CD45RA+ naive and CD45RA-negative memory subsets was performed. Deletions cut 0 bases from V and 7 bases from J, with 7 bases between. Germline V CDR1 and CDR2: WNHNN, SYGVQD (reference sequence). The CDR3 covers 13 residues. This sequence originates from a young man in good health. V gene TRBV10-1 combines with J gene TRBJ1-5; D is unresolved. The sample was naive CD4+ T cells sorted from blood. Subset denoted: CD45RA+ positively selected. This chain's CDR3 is CASSESMGQPQHF. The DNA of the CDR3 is TGCGCCAGCAGTGAGTCGATGGGGCAGCCCCAGCATTTT.